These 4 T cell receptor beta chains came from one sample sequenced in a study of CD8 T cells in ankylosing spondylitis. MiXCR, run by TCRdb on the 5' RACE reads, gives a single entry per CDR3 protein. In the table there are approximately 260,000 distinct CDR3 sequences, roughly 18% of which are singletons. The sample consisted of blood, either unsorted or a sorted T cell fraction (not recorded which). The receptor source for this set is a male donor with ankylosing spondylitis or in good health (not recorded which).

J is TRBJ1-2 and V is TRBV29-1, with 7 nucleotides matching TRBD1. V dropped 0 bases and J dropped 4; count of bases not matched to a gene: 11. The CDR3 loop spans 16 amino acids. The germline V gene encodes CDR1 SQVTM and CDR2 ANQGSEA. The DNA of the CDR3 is TGCAGCGTTGAAGATTTAAGGGGGCGCCGGGTCTATGGCTACACCTTC. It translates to CSVEDLRGRRVYGYTF.

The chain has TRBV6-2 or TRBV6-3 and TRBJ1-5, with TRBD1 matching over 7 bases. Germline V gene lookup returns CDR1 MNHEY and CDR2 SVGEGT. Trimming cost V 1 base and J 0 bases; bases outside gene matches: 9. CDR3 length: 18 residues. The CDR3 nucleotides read TGTGCCAGCAGTTACTACCTCGGGGGACAGTATAGCAATCAGCCCCAGCATTTT. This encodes CASSYYLGGQYSNQPQHF.

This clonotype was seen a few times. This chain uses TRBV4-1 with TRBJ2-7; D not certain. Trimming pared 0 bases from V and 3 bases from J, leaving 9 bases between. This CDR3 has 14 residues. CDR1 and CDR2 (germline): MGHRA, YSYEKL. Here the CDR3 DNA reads TGCGCCAGCAGCCAAGAAACCCCGGGCTACGAGCAGTACTTC. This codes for CASSQETPGYEQYF.

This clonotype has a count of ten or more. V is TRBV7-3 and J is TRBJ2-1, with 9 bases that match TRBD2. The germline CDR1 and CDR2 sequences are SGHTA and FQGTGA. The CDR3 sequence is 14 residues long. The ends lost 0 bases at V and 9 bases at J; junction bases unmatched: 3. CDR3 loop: CASSLTGLAREQFF. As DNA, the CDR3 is TGTGCCAGCAGCTTAACAGGACTAGCGCGTGAGCAGTTCTTC.